These T cell receptor beta chains were read from a single sample in a study of cytomegalovirus exposure and HLA in healthy donors. Sequencing was performed with immunoSEQ multiplex PCR; in TCRdb, only in-frame clones are kept and a portion is missing. The sample lists about 160,000 clones, about 80% occurring once. What was sequenced was PBMCs. The receptors were sampled from a man aged 18 to 35 in good health and CMV-seropositive. CDR3s include the opening cysteine and the closing phenylalanine or tryptophan. A D gene is named only where the DNA matches it firmly.

D gene,J gene,V gene,CDR3 DNA,CDR3 protein
NA,TRBJ1-2,TRBV11-2,TGTGCCAGCAGCCAGGTTCTCAGGGGAACTAACTATGGCTACACCTTC,CASSQVLRGTNYGYTF
NA,TRBJ1-1,TRBV7-8,TGTGCCAGCAGCTTCGGTCCAGGGAACACTGAAGCTTTCTTT,CASSFGPGNTEAFF
TRBD2,TRBJ2-3,TRBV28,TGTGCCAGCAGTTCGGGACTAGCGGGAGTAAAAGATACGCAGTATTTT,CASSSGLAGVKDTQYF
NA,TRBJ1-5,TRBV27,TGTGCCCCAGGCGAAGGCCAGCCCCAGCATTTT,CAPGEGQPQHF
NA,TRBJ2-1,TRBV27,TGTGCCAGCAGTTTTGGTTGGGAGAGCTCCTACAATGAGCAGTTCTTC,CASSFGWESSYNEQFF
NA,TRBJ1-3,TRBV6-1,TGTGCCAGCAGTGACGGGGGGCGCACAAACACCATATATTTT,CASSDGGRTNTIYF
TRBD2,TRBJ2-5,TRBV4-2,TGTGCCAGCAGCCAAGTGGGGGGGACTAGCGCTCTGGGGGAAGAGACCCAGTACTTC,CASSQVGGTSALGEETQYF
TRBD2,TRBJ2-1,TRBV11-2,TGTGCCAGCAGTATTAGCGGGAGCTTACTCTACAATGAGCAGTTCTTC,CASSISGSLLYNEQFF
NA,TRBJ1-2,TRBV27,TGTGCCAGCAGTTTGACCGGGGGGCCCAGCTATGGCTACACCTTC,CASSLTGGPSYGYTF
TRBD2,TRBJ2-1,TRBV6-7,TGTGCCAGCCAGAGGACTAGCGGGAGAAACAATGAGCAGTTCTTC,CASQRTSGRNNEQFF
NA,TRBJ1-1,TRBV5-1,TGCGCCAGCAGCTTCACTGACACAGGAAACGCTTTCTTT,CASSFTDTGNAFF
NA,TRBJ2-7,TRBV19,TGTGCCAGTAGTAGCGCTGACTCCTACGAGCAGTACTTC,CASSSADSYEQYF
NA,TRBJ1-1,TRBV5-1,TGCGCCAGCAGCTTATCGGAGAACTCAATGAACACTGAAGCTTTCTTT,CASSLSENSMNTEAFF